A selection of T cell receptor beta chains follows, all from one sample in a study of T cell repertoires in cytomegalovirus infection. TCRdb redid the calling of the reads with MiXCR, one entry per CDR3 protein. The sample lists 300,000 to 400,000 distinct CDR3 sequences, roughly 25% occurring once. These receptors' antigens are unknown. The sequencing used cultured PBMCs, collected from culture after CMV antigen stimulation. The receptors originated from a human donor in good health (CMV status not recorded). Some clones in this sample may be carry-over from other donors' samples. Both conserved end residues are part of each CDR3. D genes are given only for firm matches. Only some rows state a clone size, as once, few, many or a class for expanded clones.

V: TRBV12-3/TRBV12-4; length: 14; J: TRBJ2-2; D: -; size: few; CDR3: CASSPGTAGGELFF; DNA: TGTGCCAGCAGCCCTGGGACCGCGGGCGGGGAGCTGTTTTTT
V: TRBV5-1; length: 15; J: TRBJ2-7; D: TRBD2; size: -; CDR3: CASSLTTGGDYEQYF; DNA: TGCGCCAGCAGCCTAACGACGGGAGGGGACTACGAGCAGTACTTC
V: TRBV7-6; length: 15; J: TRBJ2-2; D: TRBD1; size: -; CDR3: CASSLTGADTGELFF; DNA: TGTGCCAGCAGCTTGACAGGGGCGGACACCGGGGAGCTGTTTTTT
V: TRBV24-1; length: 16; J: TRBJ2-1; D: -; size: -; CDR3: CATSDFLGGIVNEQFF; DNA: TGTGCCACCAGTGATTTTTTGGGAGGAATAGTGAATGAGCAGTTCTTC
V: TRBV20-1; length: 14; J: TRBJ1-5; D: -; size: -; CDR3: CSASGGGGNQPQHF; DNA: TGCAGTGCTAGTGGTGGAGGGGGCAATCAGCCCCAGCATTTT
V: TRBV20-1; length: 13; J: TRBJ2-1; D: TRBD2; size: -; CDR3: CSATGLADNEQFF; DNA: TGCAGTGCCACAGGACTAGCGGACAATGAGCAGTTCTTC
V: TRBV11-1; length: 13; J: TRBJ2-7; D: -; size: few; CDR3: CASSPRGRYEQYF; DNA: TGTGCCAGCAGCCCCCGGGGTCGCTACGAGCAGTACTTC
V: TRBV28; length: 14; J: TRBJ1-6; D: -; size: -; CDR3: CASTPATGDSPLHF; DNA: TGTGCCAGCACTCCCGCGACAGGAGATTCACCCCTCCACTTT
V: TRBV19; length: 13; J: TRBJ2-7; D: TRBD1; size: -; CDR3: CASSWTGAYEQYF; DNA: TGTGCCAGTAGTTGGACAGGGGCCTACGAGCAGTACTTC
V: TRBV14; length: 17; J: TRBJ2-1; D: TRBD2; size: -; CDR3: CASSHGFSGRAFDEQFF; DNA: TGTGCCAGCAGCCACGGCTTCAGCGGGAGGGCCTTCGATGAGCAGTTCTTC
V: TRBV7-9; length: 14; J: TRBJ2-6; D: -; size: many; CDR3: CASSRRSGANVLTF; DNA: TGTGCCAGCAGTCGTCGATCTGGGGCCAACGTCCTGACTTTC
V: TRBV5-6; length: 17; J: TRBJ2-4; D: -; size: -; CDR3: CASSLAVTPLAKNIQYF; DNA: TGTGCCAGCAGCTTGGCCGTAACACCCCTAGCCAAAAACATTCAGTACTTC
V: TRBV25-1; length: 16; J: TRBJ1-1; D: TRBD1; size: -; CDR3: CASSGTEGAWGTEAFF; DNA: TGTGCCAGCAGTGGCACAGAGGGGGCTTGGGGCACTGAAGCTTTCTTT
V: TRBV6-1; length: 15; J: TRBJ2-5; D: TRBD2; size: few; CDR3: CAIRLVGRAAETQYF; DNA: TGTGCCATCCGCCTAGTTGGGAGGGCCGCGGAGACCCAGTACTTC
V: TRBV7-9; length: 16; J: TRBJ2-1; D: TRBD1; size: few; CDR3: CASSPRDRPSYNEQFF; DNA: TGTGCCAGCAGCCCGCGGGACAGGCCATCCTACAATGAGCAGTTCTTC
V: TRBV11-2; length: 15; J: TRBJ2-1; D: -; size: many; CDR3: CASNLQGRGYNEQFF; DNA: TGTGCCAGCAACCTCCAGGGGAGAGGGTACAATGAGCAGTTCTTC
V: TRBV11-2; length: 18; J: TRBJ2-3; D: -; size: many; CDR3: CASSLSLPSALIRDTQYF; DNA: TGTGCCAGCAGCCTCTCTCTCCCTAGCGCCCTAATAAGGGATACGCAGTATTTT
V: TRBV7-2; length: 15; J: TRBJ1-5; D: TRBD1; size: many; CDR3: CASSPGQGSYQPQHF; DNA: TGTGCCAGCAGCCCTGGACAGGGGAGTTATCAGCCCCAGCATTTT
V: TRBV5-4; length: 16; J: TRBJ1-2; D: -; size: -; CDR3: CASSSEQARGLYGYTF; DNA: TGTGCCAGCAGCTCGGAACAGGCTCGGGGCCTCTATGGCTACACCTTC
V: TRBV7-2; length: 15; J: TRBJ2-7; D: -; size: -; CDR3: CASSLVTDLAYEQYF; DNA: TGTGCCAGCAGCTTAGTGACAGACCTCGCCTACGAGCAGTACTTC
V: TRBV12-3/TRBV12-4; length: 15; J: TRBJ2-3; D: TRBD1; size: -; CDR3: CASSTTGAGADTQYF; DNA: TGTGCCAGCAGCACCACAGGGGCTGGGGCAGATACGCAGTATTTT
V: TRBV29-1; length: 16; J: TRBJ2-5; D: TRBD2; size: -; CDR3: CSVEGGRRALQETQYF; DNA: TGCAGCGTTGAGGGCGGGAGAAGGGCCCTCCAAGAGACCCAGTACTTC
V: TRBV6-2/TRBV6-3; length: 14; J: TRBJ2-1; D: -; size: few; CDR3: CASSYSHGWNEQFF; DNA: TGTGCCAGCAGTTATAGTCACGGCTGGAATGAGCAGTTCTTC
V: TRBV20-1; length: 14; J: TRBJ1-4; D: -; size: -; CDR3: CSARIQGPFEKLFF; DNA: TGCAGTGCTAGAATACAGGGACCCTTTGAAAAACTGTTTTTT
V: TRBV5-1; length: 17; J: TRBJ2-5; D: TRBD2; size: -; CDR3: CASSLSLAGSTEETQYF; DNA: TGCGCCAGCAGCTTGTCGCTAGCGGGATCTACGGAAGAGACCCAGTACTTC
V: TRBV6-2/TRBV6-3; length: 19; J: TRBJ2-2; D: -; size: -; CDR3: CASSYSRRLANLGHGELFF; DNA: TGTGCCAGCAGTTACTCGAGACGTCTCGCGAATTTAGGTCACGGGGAGCTGTTTTTT
V: TRBV9; length: 16; J: TRBJ2-3; D: TRBD2; size: few; CDR3: CASSVELREGTDTQYF; DNA: TGTGCCAGCAGCGTAGAATTGCGGGAGGGCACAGATACGCAGTATTTT
V: TRBV29-1; length: 16; J: TRBJ1-3; D: -; size: -; CDR3: CSVVLIPSGFGNTIYF; DNA: TGCAGCGTTGTCCTAATCCCCTCTGGGTTTGGAAACACCATATATTTT
V: TRBV12-3/TRBV12-4; length: 13; J: TRBJ2-5; D: -; size: -; CDR3: CASSLLAQETQYF; DNA: TGTGCCAGCAGTTTACTAGCGCAAGAGACCCAGTACTTC
V: TRBV19; length: 18; J: TRBJ2-5; D: -; size: few; CDR3: CASSMEGSSPPEEETQYF; DNA: TGTGCCAGTAGTATGGAGGGCAGCTCGCCCCCGGAGGAAGAGACCCAGTACTTC
V: TRBV7-9; length: 12; J: TRBJ2-1; D: -; size: -; CDR3: CASSPHNDEQFF; DNA: TGTGCCAGCAGCCCCCACAATGATGAGCAGTTCTTC
V: TRBV19; length: 14; J: TRBJ1-1; D: -; size: once; CDR3: CASSILLESTEAFF; DNA: TGTGCCAGTAGCATCCTTTTAGAGAGCACTGAAGCTTTCTTT
V: TRBV28; length: 14; J: TRBJ2-7; D: TRBD1; size: -; CDR3: CASRLHRGSYEQYF; DNA: TGTGCCAGCAGACTTCACAGGGGGTCCTACGAGCAGTACTTC
V: TRBV15; length: 15; J: TRBJ2-2; D: TRBD1; size: many; CDR3: CATKAGGENTGELFF; DNA: TGTGCCACCAAAGCAGGGGGCGAGAACACCGGGGAGCTGTTTTTT
V: TRBV28; length: 15; J: TRBJ2-2; D: -; size: few; CDR3: CASIGQPANTGELFF; DNA: TGTGCCAGCATAGGACAGCCCGCGAACACCGGGGAGCTGTTTTTT
V: TRBV7-2; length: 16; J: TRBJ2-5; D: TRBD2; size: many; CDR3: CASSLGLAGTLETQYF; DNA: TGTGCCAGCAGCTTGGGACTAGCGGGAACCCTCGAGACCCAGTACTTC
V: TRBV4-3; length: 15; J: TRBJ1-1; D: TRBD1; size: -; CDR3: CASSQGTGPTYEAFF; DNA: TGCGCCAGCAGCCAAGGGACAGGGCCAACTTATGAAGCTTTCTTT
V: TRBV11-2; length: 18; J: TRBJ2-5; D: -; size: -; CDR3: CASSLDWWRRARQETQYF; DNA: TGTGCCAGCAGCTTAGATTGGTGGCGCCGCGCCCGTCAAGAGACCCAGTACTTC
V: TRBV4-2; length: 16; J: TRBJ2-3; D: TRBD2; size: -; CDR3: CASSTQGTAGEDTQYF; DNA: TGTGCCAGCAGCACCCAAGGGACGGCGGGGGAAGATACGCAGTATTTT
V: TRBV10-3; length: 17; J: TRBJ2-1; D: TRBD1; size: -; CDR3: CAIRSNPGQGTYNEQFF; DNA: TGTGCCATCAGATCTAACCCGGGACAGGGAACCTACAATGAGCAGTTCTTC